These 17 T cell receptor beta chains came from one sample sequenced in a study of T-cell memory formation after mild COVID-19. MiXCR, run by TCRdb on the 5' RACE reads, gives a single entry per CDR3 protein. Of about 280,000 distinct CDR3 sequences in the sample, 8% to 9% were seen once. The sequenced material came from PBMCs or a T cell subset sorted from them (not recorded which). These receptors were taken from a young man who had mild COVID-19 (a few samples of this study predate the infection). Cell type and time point are not known.

This clonotype came up a few times. The V call is TRBV20-1, the J call TRBJ1-5; D perhaps matches TRBD1 (5 bases). The CDR3 spans 12 residues. Germline assignment: CDR1 DFQATT and CDR2 SNEGSKA (reference sequence). The V gene lost 6 bases and the J gene lost 7 bases, with 13 bases spanning the gap. The CDR3 DNA reads TGCAGTGCCCAGGGTTGGGCACAGCCCCAGCATTTT. Protein product: CSAQGWAQPQHF.

This clonotype was seen only a few times. The gene calls are TRBV3-1 and TRBJ2-1; D possibly uses TRBD1 or TRBD2 (6 bases each). The V gene lost 0 bases and the J gene lost 5 bases, with 20 bases spanning the gap. The CDR3 runs to 18 residues. Germline assignment: CDR1 LGHDT and CDR2 YNNKEL (reference sequence). The CDR3 bases are TGTGCCAGCAGCCAAGATTGGGGGGCGGCTAAGCCCAACAATGAGCAGTTCTTC. Its protein is CASSQDWGAAKPNNEQFF.

In its sample, this clonotype was seen many times. The chain recombines TRBV10-3 with TRBJ2-1; TRBD2 matches 8 bases. From germline, CDR1 is ENHRY and CDR2 SYGVKD. Trimming took 7 bases from V and 5 from J; bases not matched to a gene: 13. This CDR3 has 16 amino acids. For the CDR3, the DNA is TGTGCCATCACCCCGTGGGCGGGGGGTCGGCACAATGAGCAGTTCTTC. Protein product: CAITPWAGGRHNEQFF.

In its sample, this clonotype was seen many times. The V gene is TRBV10-3, the J gene TRBJ2-7, with 9 bases lining up with TRBD1. This CDR3 region has 13 residues. Trimming removed 10 bases from V and 5 bases from J; junction bases left unmatched: 9. From germline, CDR1 is ENHRY and CDR2 SYGVKD. The CDR3 is CASRDRVENEQYF. The DNA of the CDR3 is TGTGCCAGCCGGGACAGGGTAGAGAACGAGCAGTACTTC.

This clonotype has more than one count but fewer than ten. V is TRBV21-1 and J is TRBJ1-3; TRBD1 is the table's D call and was not checked against the DNA. TRBV21-1 corresponds to a pseudogene. The CDR3 sequence is 15 residues long. The CDR3 region is CASSKHRLSGNTIYF. The CDR3 DNA reads TGTGCCAGCAGCAAACACAGGCTATCCGGAAACACCATATATTTT.

Many counts were recorded for this clonotype. V gene TRBV6-1 combines with J gene TRBJ1-2, with D hard to call. Germline loops: CDR1 MNHNS, CDR2 SASEGT. V dropped 3 bases and J dropped 6 bases, with 14 bases sitting between them. The CDR3 runs to 14 residues. The CDR3 protein is CASSEGWEANGYTF. DNA of the CDR3: TGTGCCAGCAGTGAGGGTTGGGAAGCGAATGGCTACACCTTC.

The chain carries TRBV7-8 and TRBJ2-7; TRBD2 aligns across 8 bases. The V gene's germline CDR1 is SGHVS and CDR2 FQNEAQ. Germline trimming cut 3 bases from V and 0 bases from J; bases unmatched to any gene: 4. The CDR3 consists of 15 residues. CDR3 nucleotides: TGTGCCAGCAGCTTGGCCGGGACTAGCTCCTACGAGCAGTACTTC. Translation gives CASSLAGTSSYEQYF.

This clonotype came up a few times. The genes are TRBV12-3 or TRBV12-4 and TRBJ2-7; D may be TRBD1 (5 bases). The CDR3 extends over 13 amino acids. V was pared by 3 bases and J by 0 bases, with 6 bases between. The CDR3 coding sequence is TGTGCCAGCAGTTTCGACAGCTCCTACGAGCAGTACTTC. The encoded protein is CASSFDSSYEQYF.

This clonotype has only one observation. CDR3 sequence: CASREQGLRSSPLHF. The CDR3 DNA reads TGTGCCAGCAGGGAACAGGGTTTGAGGTCTTCACCCCTCCACTTT. V and J are TRBV2 and TRBJ1-6, with D maybe TRBD1 (6 bases). CDR1 SNHLY and CDR2 FYNNEI come from the germline V gene. Trimming stripped 6 bases from V and 9 bases from J, with 18 bases between. This CDR3 has 15 residues.

Only a few counts were recorded for this clonotype. This chain connects TRBV5-1 to TRBJ2-2, with TRBD1 identical over 7 bases. Germline CDR1 SGHRS, CDR2 YFSETQ. V shed 4 bases and J 3 bases; nucleotides not matched to a gene: 6. The CDR3 spans 15 residues. In nucleotides, the CDR3 is TGCGCCAGCAGCCCGAGGACAGGCGACACCGGGGAGCTGTTTTTT. This codes for CASSPRTGDTGELFF.

The chain employs TRBV6-2 or TRBV6-3 and TRBJ1-1; TRBD1 agrees at 7 bases. The CDR3 extends over 15 amino acids. The junction had 6 bases not matched to a gene; V was cut back by 5 bases and J by 0 bases. Germline CDR1 reads MNHEY; CDR2 reads SVGEGT. The CDR3 region is CASSDDRVMNTEAFF. The CDR3 DNA reads TGTGCCAGCAGTGACGACAGGGTAATGAACACTGAAGCTTTCTTT.

This clonotype showed up just a few times. The chain combines TRBV12-3 or TRBV12-4 with TRBJ1-4; 9 nucleotides agree with TRBD1. The length of the CDR3 is 15 residues. V was pared by 4 bases and J by 7 bases, with 7 bases of the junction left unmatched. CDR3 in amino acids: CASSWDRQGGEKLFF. The CDR3 bases are TGTGCCAGCAGTTGGGATCGACAGGGGGGTGAAAAACTGTTTTTT.

This clonotype turned up a few times. The chain has TRBV7-2 and TRBJ2-3, with a tentative D call TRBD2 (5 bases). CDR1 and CDR2 (germline): SGHTA, FQGNSA. The CDR3 is made up of 17 amino acids. V dropped 1 base and J dropped 2 bases, with 16 bases sitting between them. The CDR3 DNA sequence: TGTGCCAGCAGCTTAGTGTCGACGGGGTCGATCACAGATACGCAGTATTTT. Protein: CASSLVSTGSITDTQYF.

The chain has TRBV12-3 or TRBV12-4 and TRBJ2-4, with 11 positions matching TRBD1. The CDR3 is made up of 14 amino acids. V was clipped by 6 bases and J by 8 bases; unmatched bases: 6. The CDR3 here is CASRRTGGLDIQYF. CDR3 sequence (DNA): TGTGCCAGCAGACGGACAGGGGGCTTGGACATTCAGTACTTC.

This clonotype appeared a few times. This chain links TRBV4-1 with TRBJ1-2; D possibly corresponds to TRBD1 (5 bases). The CDR3 contains 17 residues. With 1 base removed from V and 2 bases from J, the gap between germline ends came to 17 bases. Germline V gene lookup returns CDR1 MGHRA and CDR2 YSYEKL. CDR3 loop: CASSQVGDAGFNYGYTF. The CDR3 DNA is TGCGCCAGCAGCCAAGTGGGGGACGCAGGATTCAACTATGGCTACACCTTC.

Details on this clonotype: A read error may be the cause here, since a much bigger clone is one base away. This rearrangement joins TRBV4-3 to TRBJ1-6, with D hard to call. With 0 bases removed from V and 13 bases from J, the gap between germline ends came to 13 bases. Germline CDR1 reads LGHNA; CDR2 reads YSLEER. The CDR3 length is 14 residues. The CDR3 here is CASSQDPVGFPLHF. The CDR3 DNA reads TGCGCCAGCAGCCAAGATCCGGTGGGTTTTCCCCTCCACTTT.

In its sample, this clonotype was seen a few times. The rearrangement uses TRBV27 and TRBJ2-7; D gene ambiguous. The length of the CDR3 is 13 residues. Germline V gene data show CDR1 as MNHEY and CDR2 as SMNVEV (reference sequence). The ends were cut back, 6 bases at V and 6 bases at J, with 15 bases in the middle. In nucleotides, the CDR3 is TGTGCCAGCAGGTTGGGCCCAGTTGGCGAGCAGTACTTC. This gives the protein CASRLGPVGEQYF.